The 9 T cell receptor beta chains below all came from one sample that was sequenced in a study of response to subunit inactivated influenza vaccine (dated by TCRdb to 2016 to 2019). Library creation used RT-PCR. Sequencing took place on an Illumina HiSeq 2500. The public sequencing data were trimmed at Q25 with fastp and processed into clonotypes with MiXCR by TCRdb, which kept only in-frame beta chains. CDR3 protein duplicates are merged, each entry listing the most common genes and DNA. The sample data list around 490,000 distinct CDR3 sequences, and 7.6% of these were observed just once. The top ten clones comprise under 15% of the sample. The sequencing here drew on PBMCs from blood, taken roughly 24 months after vaccination. The receptor set was obtained from a man in his fifties or sixties who received an inactivated influenza vaccine. Donor details come from another sample of the same person, matched by shared clones.

The V and J genes are TRBV20-1 and TRBJ1-1; D is possibly TRBD1 (5 bases). Germline CDR1 reads DFQATT; CDR2 reads SNEGSKA (reference sequence). CDR3 length: 13 amino acids. The CDR3 nucleotides are TGCAGCGCTGAGGGACGGGGGAACACTGAAGCTTTCTTT. Amino acids: CSAEGRGNTEAFF.

V usage is TRBV18 and J usage is TRBJ2-6, with 9 bases fitting TRBD1. Germline CDR1 and CDR2: KGHSH and LQKENI. CDR3 size: 19 residues. Trimming took 3 bases from V and 4 from J; bases not matched to a gene: 13. CDR3 in amino acids: CASSPSISRTGVGANVLTF. The CDR3 DNA reads as TGTGCCAGCTCACCCTCTATCAGTAGGACAGGGGTCGGGGCCAACGTCCTGACTTTC.

The CDR3 DNA reads as TGTGCCAGCAGCCCCCACGATTACGAGCAGTACTTC. Amino acid sequence: CASSPHDYEQYF. V usage is TRBV2 and J usage is TRBJ2-7; D unresolved. From germline, CDR1 is SNHLY and CDR2 FYNNEI. The CDR3 has 12 amino acids. Trimming cost V 6 bases and J 4 bases, with 10 bases left between them. Full variable domain (remainder filled in from reference TRBV2 and TRBJ2-7): EPEVTQTPSHQVTQMGQEVILRCVPISNHLYFYWYRQILGQKVEFLVSFYNNEISEKSEIFDDQFSVERPDGSNFTLKIRSTKLEDSAMYFCASSPHDYEQYFGPGTRLTVT.

This clonotype was detected a few times. The rearrangement joins TRBV6-2 or TRBV6-3 to TRBJ2-2; D assignment may be TRBD1 or TRBD2 (6 bases each). This CDR3 contains 16 residues. V was shortened by 8 bases and J by 3 bases, with 19 bases between the two germline ends. CDR1 MNHEY and CDR2 SVGEGT come from the germline V gene. The CDR3 DNA sequence: TGTGCCAGCCTCACTAGCTCGGAGGGGGACACCGGGGAGCTGTTTTTT. The encoded protein is CASLTSSEGDTGELFF.

This clonotype came up once. At one boundary the junction diverges from the germline segment, which might be a read error. V usage is TRBV20-1 and J usage is TRBJ2-7, with D hard to call. The CDR3 covers 18 residues. Germline CDR1 and CDR2: DFQATT and SNEGSKA (reference sequence). This chain's CDR3 is CCARDDTAPRMRGYEQYF. The CDR3 nucleotides read TGCTGTGCTAGAGATGATACCGCCCCACGGATGCGTGGTTACGAGCAGTACTTC.

There are a few counts of this clonotype. The CDR3 DNA reads as TGCAGTGCTAGAGGGGGACGGTATGGCTACACCTTC. Translation: CSARGGRYGYTF. V is TRBV20-1 and J is TRBJ1-2; D may be TRBD1 (5 bases). Trimming shortened V by 1 base and J by 5 bases, and 8 bases separated the two germline ends. Germline V CDR1 and CDR2: DFQATT, SNEGSKA (reference sequence). The CDR3 contains 12 residues.

V gene TRBV20-1 combines with J gene TRBJ2-1, with 9 bases lining up with TRBD2. J was trimmed by 6 bases and V by 0 bases; bases with no gene match: 12. The CDR3 consists of 17 residues. Germline CDR1 reads DFQATT; CDR2 reads SNEGSKA (reference sequence). The CDR3 spells CSARESYSSGAPNEQFF. The CDR3 region has the DNA TGCAGTGCTAGAGAATCCTACTCTAGCGGGGCCCCCAATGAGCAGTTCTTC.

This clonotype has just a few counts. V and J are TRBV24-1 and TRBJ2-1; 11 bases agree with TRBD2. V was pared by 6 bases and J by 6 bases, with 15 bases of the junction left unmatched. This CDR3 comprises 18 residues. From germline, CDR1 is KGHDR and CDR2 SFDVKD. Here the CDR3 DNA reads TGTGCCACCAGTACCTACGCCCCACTAGCGGGGGTTAGCAATGAGCAGTTCTTC. Its translation: CATSTYAPLAGVSNEQFF.

This clonotype was counted only a few times. The J gene is TRBJ2-7, the V gene TRBV28; 11 bases are a match to TRBD1. V shed 5 bases and J 6 bases; nucleotides not matched to a gene: 6. The CDR3 extends over 14 amino acids. The germline CDR1 and CDR2 sequences are MDHEN and SYDVKM. CDR3 DNA: TGTGCCAGCAGTCCCGGGGGGACAGGGGGCGAGCAGTACTTC. Its protein is CASSPGGTGGEQYF. Based on the CDR3 plus reference TRBV28 and TRBJ2-7, the full variable domain is DVKVTQSSRYLVKRTGEKVFLECVQDMDHENMFWYRQDPGLGLRLIYFSYDVKMKEKGDIPEGYSVSREKKERFSLILESASTNQTSMYLCASSPGGTGGEQYFGPGTRLTVT.